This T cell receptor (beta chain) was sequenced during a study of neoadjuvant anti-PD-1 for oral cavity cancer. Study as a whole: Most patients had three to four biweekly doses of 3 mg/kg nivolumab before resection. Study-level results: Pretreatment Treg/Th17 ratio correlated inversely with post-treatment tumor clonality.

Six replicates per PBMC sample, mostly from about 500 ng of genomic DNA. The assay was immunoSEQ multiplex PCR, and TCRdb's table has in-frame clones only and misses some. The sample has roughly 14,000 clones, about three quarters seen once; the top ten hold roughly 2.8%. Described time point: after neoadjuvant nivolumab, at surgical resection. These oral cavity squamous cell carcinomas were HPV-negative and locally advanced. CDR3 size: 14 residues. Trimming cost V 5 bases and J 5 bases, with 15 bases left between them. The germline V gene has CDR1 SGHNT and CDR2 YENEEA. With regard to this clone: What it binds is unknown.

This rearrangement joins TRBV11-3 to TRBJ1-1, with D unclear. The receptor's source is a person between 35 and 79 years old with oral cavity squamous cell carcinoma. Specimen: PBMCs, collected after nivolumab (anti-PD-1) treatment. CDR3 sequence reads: CASSQQGIATEAFF. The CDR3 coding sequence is TGTGCCAGCAGCCAACAAGGGATTGCGACTGAAGCTTTCTTT.